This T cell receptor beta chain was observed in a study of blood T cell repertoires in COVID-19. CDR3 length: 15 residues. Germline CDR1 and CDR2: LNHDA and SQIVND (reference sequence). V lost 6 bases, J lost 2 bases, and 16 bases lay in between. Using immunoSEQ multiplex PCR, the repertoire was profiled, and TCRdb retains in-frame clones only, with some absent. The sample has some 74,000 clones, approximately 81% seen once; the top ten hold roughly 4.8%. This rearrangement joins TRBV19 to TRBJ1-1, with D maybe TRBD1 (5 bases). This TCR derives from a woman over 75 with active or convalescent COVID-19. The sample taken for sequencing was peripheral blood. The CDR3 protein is CASRRLGQGNTEAFF. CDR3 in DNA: TGTGCCAGTAGACGATTAGGTCAGGGAAACACTGAAGCTTTCTTT.